This T cell receptor beta chain was captured by sequencing in a study of T cells after somatic rescue of genetic block. The data were produced by immunoSEQ multiplex PCR, yet TCRdb's version contains in-frame clones alone and is incomplete. The data hold 60,000 to 90,000 clones, with about nine tenths observed a single time. Trimming stripped 5 bases from V and 5 bases from J, with 22 bases between. The CDR3 length is 18 residues. Germline values: CDR1 MDHEN, CDR2 SYDVKM. The origin of this receptor is a man aged 25 to 45. The chain employs TRBV28 and TRBJ1-6; perhaps TRBD1 as D (6 bases). Material: peripheral blood mononuclear cells (PBMCs). Here the CDR3 reads CASSPSTGLGSHNSPLHF. The CDR3 region has the DNA TGTGCCAGCAGTCCGTCGACAGGACTCGGGTCGCATAATTCACCCCTCCACTTT.